This is a list of T cell receptor beta chains from one sample in a study of beta chain features in type 1 diabetes. Assay: immunoSEQ multiplex PCR; the TCRdb copy retains only in-frame clones and omits some. The data hold hundreds of thousands of clones, with around a sixth observed a single time. Sequenced: naive CD4+ T cells from blood. Receptor source: a man aged 18 to 30 in good health. The CDR3 runs from the conserved cysteine through the conserved F or W. The D gene is left open where the match is weak. Size is stated for part of the rows, as once, few or many counts, or as a class when the clone is expanded.

len,abundance,v_gene,j_gene,d_gene,CDR3nt,CDR3aa
12,NA,TRBV2,TRBJ2-7,NA,TGTGCCAGCAGACTACTCTCCTACGAGCAGTACTTC,CASRLLSYEQYF
13,few,TRBV6-1,TRBJ1-5,NA,TGTGCCAGCTCCGGCGGGGGCAATCAGCCCCAGCATTTT,CASSGGGNQPQHF
15,NA,TRBV27,TRBJ2-7,NA,TGTGCCAGCAGCTCCCCCGACAGCCACTCCTACGAGCAGTACTTC,CASSSPDSHSYEQYF
16,NA,TRBV30,TRBJ1-3,NA,TGTGCCTGGAGTCGGCTTATTTTGGGGGCTGGAAACACCATATATTTT,CAWSRLILGAGNTIYF
16,few,TRBV6-5,TRBJ2-5,TRBD1,TGTGCCAGCAGTTACACAACGACAGGGGGGCAAGAGACCCAGTACTTC,CASSYTTTGGQETQYF
14,NA,TRBV7-2,TRBJ2-7,NA,TGTGCCAGCAGCTTAGTGCTAAACTCCTACGAGCAGTACTTC,CASSLVLNSYEQYF
15,few,TRBV7-9,TRBJ2-7,TRBD1,TGTGCCAGCAGCTTAGAGTTACAGGGGTCCAGGGAGCAGTACTTC,CASSLELQGSREQYF
14,NA,TRBV10-3,TRBJ2-2,TRBD1,TGTGCCATCAGTGATGACAGGGAGTTAGGGGAGCTGTTTTTT,CAISDDRELGELFF
15,NA,TRBV2,TRBJ2-1,TRBD1,TGTGCCAGCAGTGCTGACAGGGGCTCCTACAATGAGCAGTTCTTC,CASSADRGSYNEQFF
17,NA,TRBV4-1,TRBJ2-1,NA,TGCGCCAGCAGCCAAGTTGCGCCGGGAGCTGCTAGTAGAGGGCAGTTCTTC,CASSQVAPGAASRGQFF
15,NA,TRBV13,TRBJ2-7,TRBD1,TGTGCCACCCTCGGGACAGGGAGGAGCTCCTACGAGCAGTACTTC,CATLGTGRSSYEQYF
12,few,TRBV5-4,TRBJ1-2,NA,TGTGCCAGCAGCTCAAGAGACATGGGCTACACCTTC,CASSSRDMGYTF
16,few,TRBV18,TRBJ1-1,NA,TGTGCCAGCTCACCCGGGCTGGTGACCATGAACACTGAAGCTTTCTTT,CASSPGLVTMNTEAFF
15,NA,TRBV25-1,TRBJ1-5,TRBD1,TGTGCCAGCAGTGTTGGGACAGGGCTTGTAGAGCCCCAGCATTTT,CASSVGTGLVEPQHF
12,NA,TRBV9,TRBJ1-6,NA,TGTGCCAGCAGCGTAGGGTCTTCACCCCTCCACTTT,CASSVGSSPLHF
14,NA,TRBV5-1,TRBJ2-1,NA,TGCGCCAGCAGCCACAAGTCCCCGAGCAATGAGCAGTTCTTC,CASSHKSPSNEQFF
13,NA,TRBV29-1,TRBJ2-5,TRBD1,TGCAGCTCAGGACAGGGGGCTCTGGAGACCCAGTACTTC,CSSGQGALETQYF
13,NA,TRBV29-1,TRBJ1-1,TRBD1,TGCAGCATCTGGCAGGGGGAGGCCACTGAAGCTTTCTTT,CSIWQGEATEAFF
15,few,TRBV19,TRBJ2-4,NA,TGTGCCAGTAGTATGAAGGAATTAGGCAAAAACATTCAGTACTTC,CASSMKELGKNIQYF
18,few,TRBV6-4,TRBJ2-1,TRBD1,TGTGCCAGCAGTCCGGGACAGGGAGGATCCACTATAGGCAATGAGCAGTTCTTC,CASSPGQGGSTIGNEQFF
14,few,TRBV30,TRBJ2-7,NA,TGTGCCTGGAGTGTACGCGTGGGGGACTACGAGCAGTACTTC,CAWSVRVGDYEQYF
14,NA,TRBV28,TRBJ1-1,NA,TGTGCCAGCAGTTCGGGCAGAGCGAACACTGAAGCTTTCTTT,CASSSGRANTEAFF
14,few,TRBV9,TRBJ1-3,NA,TGTGCCAGCAGCGTTCGGTCCTCTGGAAACACCATATATTTT,CASSVRSSGNTIYF
16,few,TRBV6-4,TRBJ2-1,NA,TGTGCCAGCAGTGACTCGAAAAGGTTCTCCTACAATGAGCAGTTCTTC,CASSDSKRFSYNEQFF
14,NA,TRBV5-1,TRBJ1-6,NA,TGCGCCAGCAGCCCAGGGTCAGATAATTCACCCCTCCACTTT,CASSPGSDNSPLHF
13,few,TRBV21-1,TRBJ1-5,NA,TGTGCCAGCAGCAAAGGGGATAATCAGCCCCAGCATTTT,CASSKGDNQPQHF
12,few,TRBV7-2,TRBJ1-2,NA,TGTGCCAGCAGCGCTAAGAAATATGGCTACACCTTC,CASSAKKYGYTF
16,NA,TRBV7-2,TRBJ2-5,TRBD1,TGTGCCAGCAGCCGTTACGTCGACAGGGGGCTGGAGACCCAGTACTTC,CASSRYVDRGLETQYF
11,NA,TRBV2,TRBJ1-2,NA,TGTGCCAGCTCCCTTGGGTATGGCTACACCTTC,CASSLGYGYTF
14,NA,TRBV18,TRBJ2-7,TRBD1,TGTGCCAGCTCACCCTCGGGACAGGGGTACGAGCAGTACTTC,CASSPSGQGYEQYF
13,NA,TRBV7-2,TRBJ2-5,NA,TGTGCCAGCCGCCGGGGAGCAGGAGAGACCCAGTACTTC,CASRRGAGETQYF
17,few,TRBV18,TRBJ2-6,NA,TGTGCCAGCTCACCAAGCACAGGGCCCTCTGGGGCCAACGTCCTGACTTTC,CASSPSTGPSGANVLTF
14,NA,TRBV27,TRBJ2-7,TRBD1,TGTGCCAGCAGCCAGAACAGGGGGACCTATCAGCAGTACTTC,CASSQNRGTYQQYF
13,few,TRBV30,TRBJ1-5,NA,TGTGCCGGGTCCTTGGGACTAGGTCAGCCCCAGCATTTT,CAGSLGLGQPQHF
11,few,TRBV20-1,TRBJ1-6,NA,TGCAGTGCCCGCCTGGATTCACCCCTCCACTTT,CSARLDSPLHF
11,few,TRBV6-1,TRBJ1-2,NA,TGTGCCAGCAGCGGGAACTATGGCTACACCTTC,CASSGNYGYTF
15,few,TRBV28,TRBJ1-3,TRBD1,TGTGCCAGCAGTTCTGACAGGGAACGAGGAAACACCATATATTTT,CASSSDRERGNTIYF
16,NA,TRBV11-2,TRBJ2-7,NA,TGTGCCAGCAGCTTAGTTGGAACTAGCAGTTCCTACGAGCAGTACTTC,CASSLVGTSSSYEQYF
16,few,TRBV4-3,TRBJ2-7,NA,TGCGCCAGCAGCCAAGATATCGGACTAAGCTCCTACGAGCAGTACTTC,CASSQDIGLSSYEQYF
11,NA,TRBV30,TRBJ2-5,NA,TGTGCCTGGAGTGTAGGCTTAAGGCTGTACTTC,CAWSVGLRLYF
14,few,TRBV7-2,TRBJ1-2,NA,TGTGCCAGCAGAGGACAGAGAAGCACGGGTGGCTACACCTTC,CASRGQRSTGGYTF
14,NA,TRBV14,TRBJ2-3,NA,TGTGCCAGCAGCCTGTTACCTAGCACAGATACGCAGTATTTT,CASSLLPSTDTQYF
15,few,TRBV19,TRBJ2-7,NA,TGTGCCAGTAGTGACGGACTTACGAAATACTACGAGCAGTACTTC,CASSDGLTKYYEQYF
15,few,TRBV6-6,TRBJ1-5,NA,TGTGCCAGCAGTTACTCGGGTTCGAGCAATCAGCCCCAGCATTTT,CASSYSGSSNQPQHF
14,few,TRBV2,TRBJ1-2,NA,TGTGCCAGCAGTACCCTAACAGCCAAATATGGCTACACCTTC,CASSTLTAKYGYTF
16,few,TRBV5-4,TRBJ1-4,NA,TGTGCCAGCAGCTTGTATCACCGGCAGGGGAATGAAAAACTGTTTTTT,CASSLYHRQGNEKLFF
16,NA,TRBV4-2,TRBJ1-2,NA,TGTGCCAGCAGCCAAGGGGGGAATACCGTCGGGGCTGGCTACACCTTC,CASSQGGNTVGAGYTF
15,NA,TRBV18,TRBJ2-7,TRBD1,TGTGCCAGCTCACTCACGACAGGGAGCTCCTACGAGCAGTACTTC,CASSLTTGSSYEQYF
14,few,TRBV7-9,TRBJ1-3,TRBD1,TGTGCCAGCAGGAGGGACAGCTCTGGAAACACCATATATTTT,CASRRDSSGNTIYF
15,few,TRBV5-1,TRBJ2-7,TRBD1,TGCGCCAGCAGCTTGGTTATACAGGGGAACTACGAGCAGTACTTC,CASSLVIQGNYEQYF
11,NA,TRBV20-1,TRBJ1-2,NA,TGCAGTGCTTTTAGCTTCCATGGCTACACCTTC,CSAFSFHGYTF
15,NA,TRBV9,TRBJ2-1,TRBD2,TGTGCCAGCAGCTACAGCGGGAGGGCCTACAATGAGCAGTTCTTC,CASSYSGRAYNEQFF
15,few,TRBV6-1,TRBJ2-2,NA,TGTGCCAGCAGGGAAGGGACGGCGAACACCGGGGAGCTGTTTTTT,CASREGTANTGELFF
14,few,TRBV30,TRBJ1-3,NA,TGTGCCTGGAGTTTAGACAGATTTGGAAACACCATATATTTT,CAWSLDRFGNTIYF
17,NA,TRBV7-2,TRBJ2-7,NA,TGTGCCAGCAGCTTAATCCCCCTGACCACCACTAGCTACGAGCAGTACTTC,CASSLIPLTTTSYEQYF
14,NA,TRBV5-1,TRBJ1-2,TRBD1,TGCGCCAGCAGCCAGGGGACAGAAAACTATGGCTACACCTTC,CASSQGTENYGYTF
15,NA,TRBV6-5,TRBJ2-7,TRBD1,TGTGCCAGCAGAAAAGGGACAGGGGGCCAGTACGAGCAGTACTTC,CASRKGTGGQYEQYF